The 5 T cell receptor beta chains below all came from one sample that was sequenced in a study of cytomegalovirus exposure and HLA in healthy donors. A multiplex PCR was run with 60 Vbeta primers and 13 Jbeta primers. Here immunoSEQ multiplex PCR was the method, and the copy in TCRdb shows in-frame clones only, minus some. The repertoire includes 100,000 to 130,000 clones, roughly 72% of them detected once, and 7.8% sits in the top ten. The sample was PBMCs. All receptors come from a man aged 30 to 39 in good health and CMV-seronegative.

The chain uses TRBV9 and TRBJ2-1, with D maybe TRBD2 (5 bases). Trimming left V 0 bases short and J 6 bases short, with 13 bases between. Germline V gene data show CDR1 as SGDLS and CDR2 as YYNGEE. The CDR3 extends over 15 amino acids. CDR3 amino acids: CASSVVASNGNEQFF. In nucleotides, the CDR3 is TGTGCCAGCAGCGTAGTGGCTAGCAACGGCAATGAGCAGTTCTTC.

The J gene is TRBJ1-1, the V gene TRBV7-8; TRBD1 matches at 10 bases. V shed 9 bases, J shed 4 bases, and the junction held 14 bases outside the gene matches. The CDR3 has 16 amino acids. In germline, CDR1 is SGHVS, CDR2 FQNEAQ. DNA of the CDR3: TGTGCCAGGGGGCCGGGACAGGGGAGCCGGGGCACTGAAGCTTTCTTT. It codes for CARGPGQGSRGTEAFF.

V is TRBV7-6 and J is TRBJ1-5; D is unresolved. The CDR3 is made up of 13 amino acids. V lost 4 bases, J lost 8 bases, and 12 bases lay in between. Germline CDR1 SGHVS, CDR2 FNYEAQ. The CDR3 spells CASSWVEGEPQHF. CDR3 nucleotide sequence: TGTGCCAGCAGCTGGGTTGAGGGAGAGCCCCAGCATTTT.

There are a few counts of this clone. This CDR3 reads CASSLYFGQGRQPQHF. The CDR3 DNA is TGTGCCAGCAGTTTATACTTCGGACAGGGGAGGCAGCCCCAGCATTTT. The chain couples TRBV27 to TRBJ1-5; 9 bases match TRBD1. With 1 base clipped from V and 7 bases from J, the junction kept 8 bases outside the gene matches. This CDR3 region has 16 residues. The germline CDR1 and CDR2 sequences are MNHEY and SMNVEV (reference sequence).

The chain has TRBV6-1 and TRBJ1-5; 7 bases are a match to TRBD1. The junction had 5 bases not matched to a gene; V was cut back by 6 bases and J by 0 bases. Per germline, CDR1 MNHNS and CDR2 SASEGT. The CDR3 contains 15 residues. The CDR3 sequence: CASRATGISNQPQHF. The CDR3 bases are TGTGCCAGCAGAGCGACAGGGATTAGCAATCAGCCCCAGCATTTT.